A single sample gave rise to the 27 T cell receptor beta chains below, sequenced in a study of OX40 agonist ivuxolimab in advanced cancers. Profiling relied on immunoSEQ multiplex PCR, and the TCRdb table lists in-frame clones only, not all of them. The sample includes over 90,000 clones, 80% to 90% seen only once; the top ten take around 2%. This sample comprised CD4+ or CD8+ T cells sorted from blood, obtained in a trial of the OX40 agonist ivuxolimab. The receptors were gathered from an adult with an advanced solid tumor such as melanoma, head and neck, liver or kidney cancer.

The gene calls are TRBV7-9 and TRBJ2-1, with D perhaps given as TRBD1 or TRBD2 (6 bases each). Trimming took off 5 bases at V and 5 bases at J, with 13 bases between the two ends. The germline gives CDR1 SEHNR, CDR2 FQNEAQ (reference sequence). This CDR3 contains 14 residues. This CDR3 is CASSAQGGNNEQFF. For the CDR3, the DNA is TGTGCCAGCAGCGCCCAAGGGGGGAACAATGAGCAGTTCTTC.

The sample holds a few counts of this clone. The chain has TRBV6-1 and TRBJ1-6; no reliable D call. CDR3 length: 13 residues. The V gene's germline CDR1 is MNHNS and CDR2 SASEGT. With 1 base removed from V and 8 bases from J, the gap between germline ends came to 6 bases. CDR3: CASSEGEDSPLHF. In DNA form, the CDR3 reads TGTGCCAGCAGTGAAGGGGAGGATTCACCCCTCCACTTT.

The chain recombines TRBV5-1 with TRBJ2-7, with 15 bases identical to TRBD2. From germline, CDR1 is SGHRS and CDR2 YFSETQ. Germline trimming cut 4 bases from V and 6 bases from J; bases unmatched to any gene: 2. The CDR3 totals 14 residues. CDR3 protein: CASSEGLAGGEQYF. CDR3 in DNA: TGCGCCAGCAGCGAGGGACTAGCGGGAGGCGAGCAGTACTTC.

The CDR3 DNA reads as TGTGCTAGTGGTTTGGGGCGGGACAGGGGATTGAACACTGAAGCTTTCTTT. Translation gives CASGLGRDRGLNTEAFF. The chain links TRBV12-5 to TRBJ1-1; 10 bases are a match to TRBD1. CDR1 LGHNT and CDR2 FRNRAP come from the germline V gene. CDR3 size: 17 residues. V lost 1 base to trimming and J lost 0 bases; unmatched junction nucleotides: 5.

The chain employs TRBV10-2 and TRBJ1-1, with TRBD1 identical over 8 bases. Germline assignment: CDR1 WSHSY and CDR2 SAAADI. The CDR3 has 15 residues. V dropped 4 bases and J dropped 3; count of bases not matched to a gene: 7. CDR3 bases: TGCGCCAGCAGTGGTTCTCGGACAGGGTACACTGAAGCTTTCTTT. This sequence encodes CASSGSRTGYTEAFF.

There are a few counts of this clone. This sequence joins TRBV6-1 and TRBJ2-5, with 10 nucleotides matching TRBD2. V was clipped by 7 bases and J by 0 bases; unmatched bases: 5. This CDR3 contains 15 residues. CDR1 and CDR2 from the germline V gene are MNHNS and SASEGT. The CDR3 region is CASKLAGSYQETQYF. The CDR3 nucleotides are TGTGCCAGCAAACTAGCGGGATCGTACCAAGAGACCCAGTACTTC.

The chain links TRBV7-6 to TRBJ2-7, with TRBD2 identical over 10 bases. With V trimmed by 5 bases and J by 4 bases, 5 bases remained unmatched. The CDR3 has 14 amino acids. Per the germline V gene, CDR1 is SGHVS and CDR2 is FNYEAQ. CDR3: CASSDPSGSYEQYF. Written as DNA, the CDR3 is TGTGCCAGCAGCGACCCTAGCGGGAGTTACGAGCAGTACTTC.

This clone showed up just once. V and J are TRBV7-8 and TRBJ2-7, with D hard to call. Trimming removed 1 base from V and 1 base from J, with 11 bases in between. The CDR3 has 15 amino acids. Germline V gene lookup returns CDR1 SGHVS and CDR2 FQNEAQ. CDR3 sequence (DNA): TGTGCCAGCAGCTTAGGGAGTGGCCGTTCCTACGAGCAGTACTTC. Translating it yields CASSLGSGRSYEQYF.

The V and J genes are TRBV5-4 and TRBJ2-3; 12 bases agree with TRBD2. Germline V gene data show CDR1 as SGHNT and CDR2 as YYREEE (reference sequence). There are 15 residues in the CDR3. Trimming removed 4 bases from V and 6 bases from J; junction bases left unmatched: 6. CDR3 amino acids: CASSPGLAGHDTQYF. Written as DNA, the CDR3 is TGTGCCAGCAGCCCTGGACTAGCGGGACACGATACGCAGTATTTT.

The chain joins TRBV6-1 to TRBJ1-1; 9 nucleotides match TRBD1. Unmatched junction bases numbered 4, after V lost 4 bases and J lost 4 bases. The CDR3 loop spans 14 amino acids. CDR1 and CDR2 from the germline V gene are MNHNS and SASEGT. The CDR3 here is CASSAQGASTEAFF. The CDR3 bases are TGTGCCAGCAGTGCACAGGGGGCGAGCACTGAAGCTTTCTTT.

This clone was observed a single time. The DNA for the CDR3 is TGTGCCTGGGCCACCTCCTACAATGAGCAGTTCTTC. This gives the protein CAWATSYNEQFF. The gene calls are TRBV30 and TRBJ2-1; D gene ambiguous. V gave up 5 bases and J gave up 0 bases, with 5 bases separating them. Per germline, CDR1 GTSNPN and CDR2 SVGIG (reference sequence). This CDR3 has 12 residues.

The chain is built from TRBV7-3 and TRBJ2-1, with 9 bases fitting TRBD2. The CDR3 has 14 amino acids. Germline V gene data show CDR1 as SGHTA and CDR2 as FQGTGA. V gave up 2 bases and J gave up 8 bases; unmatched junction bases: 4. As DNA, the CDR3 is TGTGCCAGCAGCTTAGATGGGACTAGCTATGAGCAGTTCTTC. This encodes CASSLDGTSYEQFF.

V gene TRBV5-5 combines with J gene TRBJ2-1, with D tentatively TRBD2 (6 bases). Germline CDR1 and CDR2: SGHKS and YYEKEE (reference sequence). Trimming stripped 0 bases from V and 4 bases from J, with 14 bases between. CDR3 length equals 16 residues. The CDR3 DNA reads TGTGCCAGCAGCTTGGCGGGACTTTCCTTGTACAATGAGCAGTTCTTC. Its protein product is CASSLAGLSLYNEQFF.

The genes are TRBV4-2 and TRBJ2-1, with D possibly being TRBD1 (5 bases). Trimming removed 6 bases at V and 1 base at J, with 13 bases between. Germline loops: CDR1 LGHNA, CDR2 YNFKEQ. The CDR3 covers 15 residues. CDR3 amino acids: CASRRTGDSYNEQFF. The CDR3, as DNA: TGTGCCAGCAGGCGCACAGGAGATTCCTACAATGAGCAGTTCTTC.

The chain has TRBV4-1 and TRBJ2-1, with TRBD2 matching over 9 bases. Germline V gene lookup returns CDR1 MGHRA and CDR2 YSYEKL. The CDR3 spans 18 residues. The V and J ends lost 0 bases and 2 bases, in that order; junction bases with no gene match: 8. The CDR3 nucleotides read TGCGCCAGCAGCCAAGAAACGGCTAGCGGGACGACCTACAATGAGCAGTTCTTC. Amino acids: CASSQETASGTTYNEQFF.

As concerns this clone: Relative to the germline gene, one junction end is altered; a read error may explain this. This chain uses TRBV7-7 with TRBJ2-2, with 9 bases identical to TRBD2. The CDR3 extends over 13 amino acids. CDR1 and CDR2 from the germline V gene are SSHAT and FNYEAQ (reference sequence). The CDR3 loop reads CASSKTSGGELFF. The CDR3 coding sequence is TGTGCTAGCAGCAAGACTAGCGGCGGGGAGCTGTTTTTT.

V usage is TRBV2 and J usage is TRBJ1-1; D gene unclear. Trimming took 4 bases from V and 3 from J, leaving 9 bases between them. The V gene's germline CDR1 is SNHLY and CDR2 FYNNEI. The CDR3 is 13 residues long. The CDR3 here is CASSADGYTEAFF. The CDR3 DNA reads TGTGCCAGCAGTGCTGACGGTTACACTGAAGCTTTCTTT.

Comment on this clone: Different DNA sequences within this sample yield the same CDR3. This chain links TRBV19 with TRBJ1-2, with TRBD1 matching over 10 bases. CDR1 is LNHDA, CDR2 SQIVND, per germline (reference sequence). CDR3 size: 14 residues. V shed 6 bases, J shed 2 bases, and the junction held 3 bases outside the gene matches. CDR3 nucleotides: TGTGCCAGTAGCACGGGACAGGGGAACTATGGCTACACCTTC. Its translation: CASSTGQGNYGYTF.

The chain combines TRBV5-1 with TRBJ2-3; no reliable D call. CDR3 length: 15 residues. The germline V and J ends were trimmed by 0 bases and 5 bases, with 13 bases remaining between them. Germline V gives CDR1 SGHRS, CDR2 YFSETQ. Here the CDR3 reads CASSLDQPRGDTQYF. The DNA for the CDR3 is TGCGCCAGCAGCTTGGATCAACCGCGCGGAGATACGCAGTATTTT.

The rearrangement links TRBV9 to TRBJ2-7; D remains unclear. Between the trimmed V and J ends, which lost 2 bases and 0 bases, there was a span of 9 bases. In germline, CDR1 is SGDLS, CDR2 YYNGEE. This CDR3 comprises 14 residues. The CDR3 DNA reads TGTGCCAGCAGCGTCGGCAGTTTCTCCTACGAGCAGTACTTC. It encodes CASSVGSFSYEQYF. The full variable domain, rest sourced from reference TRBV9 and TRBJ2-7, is DSGVTQTPKHLITATGQRVTLRCSPRSGDLSVYWYQQSLDQGLQFLIQYYNGEERAKGNILERFSAQQFPDLHSELNLSSLELGDSALYFCASSVGSFSYEQYFGPGTRLTVT.

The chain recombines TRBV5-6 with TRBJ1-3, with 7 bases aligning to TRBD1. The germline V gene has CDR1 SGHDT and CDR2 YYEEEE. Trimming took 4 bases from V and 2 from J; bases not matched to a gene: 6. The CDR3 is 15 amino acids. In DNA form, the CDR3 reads TGTGCCAGCAGCAAAAACAGGGGCGCTGGAAACACCATATATTTT. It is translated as CASSKNRGAGNTIYF.

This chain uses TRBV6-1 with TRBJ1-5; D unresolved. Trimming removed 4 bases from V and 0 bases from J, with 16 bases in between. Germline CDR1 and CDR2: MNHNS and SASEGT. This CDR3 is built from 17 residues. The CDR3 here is CASSGARRKNSNQPQHF. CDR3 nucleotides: TGTGCCAGCAGTGGAGCCCGACGGAAAAATAGCAATCAGCCCCAGCATTTT.

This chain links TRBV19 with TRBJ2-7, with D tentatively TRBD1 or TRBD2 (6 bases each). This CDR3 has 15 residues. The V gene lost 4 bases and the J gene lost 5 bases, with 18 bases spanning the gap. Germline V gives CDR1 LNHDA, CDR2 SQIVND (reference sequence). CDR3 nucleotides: TGTGCCAGTAGTACACGAACAGGGTGGGGGGACGAGCAGTACTTC. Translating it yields CASSTRTGWGDEQYF. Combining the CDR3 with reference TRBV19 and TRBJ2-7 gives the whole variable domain DGGITQSPKYLFRKEGQNVTLSCEQNLNHDAMYWYRQDPGQGLRLIYYSQIVNDFQKGDIAEGYSVSREKKESFPLTVTSAQKNPTAFYLCASSTRTGWGDEQYFGPGTRLTVT.

The CDR3 coding sequence is TGCGCCAGCAGCTTTGGGGACAGCTACAATGAGCAGTTCTTC. Its protein product is CASSFGDSYNEQFF. The chain joins TRBV5-1 to TRBJ2-1; 7 nucleotides line up with TRBD1. Trimming took 2 bases from V and 3 from J; bases not matched to a gene: 2. This CDR3 has 14 residues. Germline V CDR1 and CDR2: SGHRS, YFSETQ. Full variable domain (missing parts from reference TRBV5-1 and TRBJ2-1): KAGVTQTPRYLIKTRGQQVTLSCSPISGHRSVSWYQQTPGQGLQFLFEYFSETQRNKGNFPGRFSGRQFSNSRSEMNVSTLELGDSALYLCASSFGDSYNEQFFGPGTRLTVL.

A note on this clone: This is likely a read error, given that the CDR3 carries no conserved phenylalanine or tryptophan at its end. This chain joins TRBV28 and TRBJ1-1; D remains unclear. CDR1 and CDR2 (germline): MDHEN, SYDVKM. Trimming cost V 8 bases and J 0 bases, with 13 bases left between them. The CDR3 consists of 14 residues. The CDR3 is CASSTQVLNTEAFS. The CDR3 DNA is TGTGCCAGCTCCACCCAGGTCCTGAACACTGAAGCTTTCTCT.

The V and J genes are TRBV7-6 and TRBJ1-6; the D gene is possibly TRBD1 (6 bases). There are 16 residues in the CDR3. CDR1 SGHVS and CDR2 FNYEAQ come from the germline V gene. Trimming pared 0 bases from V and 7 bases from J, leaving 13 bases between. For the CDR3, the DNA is TGTGCCAGCAGCTTAGCGCCGGGGGGCAGGAATTCACCCCTCCACTTT. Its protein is CASSLAPGGRNSPLHF. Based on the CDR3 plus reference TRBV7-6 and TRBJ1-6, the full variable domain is GAGVSQSPRYKVTKRGQDVALRCDPISGHVSLYWYRQALGQGPEFLTYFNYEAQQDKSGLPNDRFSAERPEGSISTLTIQRTEQRDSAMYRCASSLAPGGRNSPLHFGNGTRLTVT.

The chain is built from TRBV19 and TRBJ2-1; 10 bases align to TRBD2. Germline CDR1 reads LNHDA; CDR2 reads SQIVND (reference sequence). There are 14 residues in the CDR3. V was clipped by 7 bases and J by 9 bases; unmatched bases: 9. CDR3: CASTPLAGVGEQFF. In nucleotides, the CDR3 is TGTGCCAGTACCCCTCTAGCGGGAGTGGGTGAGCAGTTCTTC.